The following is a T cell receptor beta chain sequence with its context. The antigen is unknown. Each of the donors was a healthy bone marrow donor. The data derive from a study of cytomegalovirus exposure and HLA in healthy donors. Study results and limitations: Cytomegalovirus-associated TCR beta chains were listed, numbering some 180. The authors assumed roughly uniform sequencing depth across donors for presence/absence analyses. Versus the roughly 670-donor mean, an Asian-associated ancestry cluster reportedly showed fewer N-insertions in a later analysis.

Trimming left V 1 base short and J 6 bases short, with 16 bases between. Germline assignment: CDR1 MGHRA and CDR2 YSYEKL. This CDR3 contains 15 residues. A multiplex PCR was run with 60 Vbeta primers and 13 Jbeta primers. The assay was immunoSEQ multiplex PCR, and TCRdb's table has in-frame clones only and misses some. The sample shows 200,000 or so clones, approximately 87% of them seen only once. The sample taken for sequencing was PBMCs. This chain connects TRBV4-1 to TRBJ2-7; possible D gene TRBD2, 5 bases. The sequence came from a human donor in good health. The CDR3: CASSQVTGAEGEQYF. The CDR3 bases are TGCGCCAGCAGCCAAGTCACGGGCGCCGAGGGCGAGCAGTACTTC.